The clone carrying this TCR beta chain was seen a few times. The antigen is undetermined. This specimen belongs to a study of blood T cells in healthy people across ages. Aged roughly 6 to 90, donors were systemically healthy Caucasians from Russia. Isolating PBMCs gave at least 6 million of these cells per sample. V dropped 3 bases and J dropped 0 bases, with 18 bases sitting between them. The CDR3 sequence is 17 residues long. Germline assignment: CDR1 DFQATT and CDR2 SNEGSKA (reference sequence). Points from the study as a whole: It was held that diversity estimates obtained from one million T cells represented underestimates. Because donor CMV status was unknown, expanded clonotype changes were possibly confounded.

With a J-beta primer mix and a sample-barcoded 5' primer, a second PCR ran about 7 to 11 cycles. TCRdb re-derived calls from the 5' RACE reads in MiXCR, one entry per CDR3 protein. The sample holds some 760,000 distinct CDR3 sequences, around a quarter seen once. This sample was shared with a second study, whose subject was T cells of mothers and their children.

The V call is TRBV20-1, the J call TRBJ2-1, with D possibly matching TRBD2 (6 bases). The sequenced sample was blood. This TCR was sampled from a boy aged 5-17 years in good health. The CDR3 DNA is TGCAGTGCTAGGAGCCCTACGCGGAGGGGCTCCTACAATGAGCAGTTCTTC. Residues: CSARSPTRRGSYNEQFF.